This TCR beta chain was recovered during a study of graft-versus-host responses after intestinal transplantation. Across the whole study: Multivisceral, liver-intestinal, or isolated intestinal transplants were performed in recipients.

Study-wide points: Early post-transplant falls in HvG clones accompanied the peak levels of circulating GvH clones. Detected in recipient marrow were GvH clones, some of which were first observed in ileum or blood.

Of note for this clone: Its cognate antigen is unknown.

Assay: immunoSEQ multiplex PCR; the TCRdb copy retains only in-frame clones and omits some. The sample has about 88,000 clones; 90% are singletons. CDR3 length equals 19 residues. Germline V gene lookup returns CDR1 LNHDA and CDR2 SQIVND (reference sequence). The V gene end was trimmed by 5 bases and the J gene end by 2 bases; junction bases not matched to a gene: 19. This TCR came from a human donor who received an intestinal transplant. Here the sequenced sample was unstimulated CD4+ T cells sorted from spleen or lymph node cells, taken before intestinal transplant. J is TRBJ2-3 and V is TRBV19; 7 nucleotides align to TRBD2. CDR3 sequence (DNA): TGTGCCAGTAGTTTGTTACTCCGGGACTACCTAACACCCACAGATACGCAGTATTTT. Protein: CASSLLLRDYLTPTDTQYF.